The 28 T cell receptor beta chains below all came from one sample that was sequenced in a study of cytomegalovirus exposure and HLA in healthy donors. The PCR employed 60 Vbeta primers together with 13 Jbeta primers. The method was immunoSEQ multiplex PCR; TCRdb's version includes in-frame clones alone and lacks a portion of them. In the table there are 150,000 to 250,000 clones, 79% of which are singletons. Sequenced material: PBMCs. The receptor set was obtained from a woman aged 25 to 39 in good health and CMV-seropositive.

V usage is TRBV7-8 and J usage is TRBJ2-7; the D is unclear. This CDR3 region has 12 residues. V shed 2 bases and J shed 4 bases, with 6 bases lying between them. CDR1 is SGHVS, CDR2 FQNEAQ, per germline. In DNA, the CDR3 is TGTGCCAGCAGCTTAATCCTGTACGAGCAGTACTTC. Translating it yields CASSLILYEQYF.

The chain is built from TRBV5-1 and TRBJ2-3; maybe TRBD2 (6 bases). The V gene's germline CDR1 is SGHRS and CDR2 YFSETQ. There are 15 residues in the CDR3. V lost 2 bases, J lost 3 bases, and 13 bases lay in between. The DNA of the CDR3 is TGCGCCAGCAGCTTCCAAATTGGGGGGACAGATACGCAGTATTTT. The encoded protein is CASSFQIGGTDTQYF.

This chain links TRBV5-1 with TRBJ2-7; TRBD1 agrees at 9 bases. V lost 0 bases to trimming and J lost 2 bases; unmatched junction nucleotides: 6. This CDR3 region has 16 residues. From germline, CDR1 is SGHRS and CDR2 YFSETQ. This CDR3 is CASSLATGTGPYEQYF. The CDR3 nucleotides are TGCGCCAGCAGCTTGGCCACGGGGACAGGGCCCTACGAGCAGTACTTC.

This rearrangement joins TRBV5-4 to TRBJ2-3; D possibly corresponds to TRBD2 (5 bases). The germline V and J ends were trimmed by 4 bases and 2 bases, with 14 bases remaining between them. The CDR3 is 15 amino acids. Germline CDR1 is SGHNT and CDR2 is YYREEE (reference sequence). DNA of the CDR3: TGTGCCAGCAGCGGGCCGACTACATACACAGATACGCAGTATTTT. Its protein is CASSGPTTYTDTQYF.

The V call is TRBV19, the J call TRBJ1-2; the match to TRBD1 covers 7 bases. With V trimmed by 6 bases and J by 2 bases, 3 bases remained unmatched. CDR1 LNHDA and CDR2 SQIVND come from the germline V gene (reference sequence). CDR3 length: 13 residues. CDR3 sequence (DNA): TGTGCCAGTAGCCGACAGGGCAACTATGGCTACACCTTC. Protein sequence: CASSRQGNYGYTF.

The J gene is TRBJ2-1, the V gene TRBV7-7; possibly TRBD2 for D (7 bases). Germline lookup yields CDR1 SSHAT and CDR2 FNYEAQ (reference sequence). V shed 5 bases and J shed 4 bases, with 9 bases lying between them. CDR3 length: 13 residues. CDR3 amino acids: CASSGGAYNEQFF. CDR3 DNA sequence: TGTGCCAGCAGCGGGGGGGCATACAATGAGCAGTTCTTC.

The DNA of the CDR3 is TGTGCCAGCAGCTTGGTAGCGGGCCACAATGAGCAGTTCTTC. It is translated as CASSLVAGHNEQFF. This rearrangement joins TRBV7-6 to TRBJ2-1; 7 bases are a match to TRBD2. V lost 3 bases and J lost 5; bases outside the gene matches: 4. This CDR3 has 14 amino acids. Per germline, CDR1 SGHVS and CDR2 FNYEAQ.

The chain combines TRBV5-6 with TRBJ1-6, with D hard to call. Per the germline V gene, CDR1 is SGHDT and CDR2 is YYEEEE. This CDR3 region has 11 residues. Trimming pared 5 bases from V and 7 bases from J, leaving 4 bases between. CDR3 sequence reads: CASSSNSPLHF. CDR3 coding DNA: TGTGCCAGCAGTTCAAATTCACCCCTCCACTTT.

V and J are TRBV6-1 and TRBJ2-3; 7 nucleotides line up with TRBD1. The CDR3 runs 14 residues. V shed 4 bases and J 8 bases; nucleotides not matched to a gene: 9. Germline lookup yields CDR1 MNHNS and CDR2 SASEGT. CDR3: CASSGQGSGGTQYF. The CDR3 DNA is TGTGCCAGCAGTGGACAGGGTAGTGGGGGTACGCAGTATTTT.

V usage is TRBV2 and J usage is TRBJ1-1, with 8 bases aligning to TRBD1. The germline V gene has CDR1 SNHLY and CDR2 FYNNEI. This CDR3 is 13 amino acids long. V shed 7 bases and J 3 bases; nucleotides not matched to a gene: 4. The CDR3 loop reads CASIRGLDTEAFF. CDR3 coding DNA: TGTGCCAGCATCAGGGGGCTAGACACTGAAGCTTTCTTT.

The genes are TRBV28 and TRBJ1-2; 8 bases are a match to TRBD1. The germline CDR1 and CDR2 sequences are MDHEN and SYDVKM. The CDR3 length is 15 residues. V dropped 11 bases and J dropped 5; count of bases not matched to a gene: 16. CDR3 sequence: CAGQPGQGGFYGYTF. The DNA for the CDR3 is TGTGCCGGCCAGCCAGGACAGGGAGGTTTTTATGGCTACACCTTC.

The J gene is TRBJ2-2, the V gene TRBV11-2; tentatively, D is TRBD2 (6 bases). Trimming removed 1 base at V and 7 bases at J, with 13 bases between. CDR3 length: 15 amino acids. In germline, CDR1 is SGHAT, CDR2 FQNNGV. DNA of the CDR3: TGTGCCAGCAGCTTAGCGGGGGTCAAGGACGGGGAGCTGTTTTTT. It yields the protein CASSLAGVKDGELFF. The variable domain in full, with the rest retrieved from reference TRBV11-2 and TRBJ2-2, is EAGVAQSPRYKIIEKRQSVAFWCNPISGHATLYWYQQILGQGPKLLIQFQNNGVVDDSQLPKDRFSAERLKGVDSTLKIQPAKLEDSAVYLCASSLAGVKDGELFFGEGSRLTVL.

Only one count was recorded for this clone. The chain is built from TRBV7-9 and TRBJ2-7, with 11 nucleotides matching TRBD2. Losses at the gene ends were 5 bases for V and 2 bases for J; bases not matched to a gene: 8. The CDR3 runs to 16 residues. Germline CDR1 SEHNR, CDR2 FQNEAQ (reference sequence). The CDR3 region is CASSVRLAGPTYEQYF. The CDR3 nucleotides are TGTGCCAGCAGCGTCCGACTAGCGGGGCCTACCTACGAGCAGTACTTC.

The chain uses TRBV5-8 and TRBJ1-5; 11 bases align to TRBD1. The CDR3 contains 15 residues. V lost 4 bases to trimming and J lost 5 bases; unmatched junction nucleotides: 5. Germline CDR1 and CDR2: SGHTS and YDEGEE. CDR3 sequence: CASSPMDRGHQPQHF. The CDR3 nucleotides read TGTGCCAGCAGCCCAATGGACAGGGGGCATCAGCCCCAGCATTTT.

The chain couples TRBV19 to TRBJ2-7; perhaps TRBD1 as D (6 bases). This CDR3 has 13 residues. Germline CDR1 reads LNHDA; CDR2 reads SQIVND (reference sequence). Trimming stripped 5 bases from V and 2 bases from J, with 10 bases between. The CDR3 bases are TGTGCCAGTAGTTCCACAGGGCCCTACGAGCAGTACTTC. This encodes CASSSTGPYEQYF.

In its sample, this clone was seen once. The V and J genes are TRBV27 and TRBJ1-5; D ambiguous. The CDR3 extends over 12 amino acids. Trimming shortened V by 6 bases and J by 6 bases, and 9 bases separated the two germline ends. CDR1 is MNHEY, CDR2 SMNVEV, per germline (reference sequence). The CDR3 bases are TGTGCCAGCAGGCGGGTGGGTCAGCCCCAGCATTTT. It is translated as CASRRVGQPQHF.

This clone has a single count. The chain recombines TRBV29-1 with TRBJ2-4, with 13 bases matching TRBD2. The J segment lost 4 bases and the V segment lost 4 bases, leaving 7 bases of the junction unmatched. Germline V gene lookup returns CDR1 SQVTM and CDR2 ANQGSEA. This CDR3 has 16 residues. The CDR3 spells CSVGSGLAGDKNIQYF. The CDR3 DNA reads TGCAGCGTTGGGTCCGGACTAGCGGGGGATAAAAACATTCAGTACTTC.

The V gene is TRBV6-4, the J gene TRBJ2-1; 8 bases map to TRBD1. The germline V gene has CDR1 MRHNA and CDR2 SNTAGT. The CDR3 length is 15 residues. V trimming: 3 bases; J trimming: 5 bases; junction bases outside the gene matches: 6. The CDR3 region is CASSETPGGNNEQFF. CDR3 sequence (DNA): TGTGCCAGCAGTGAAACTCCAGGGGGCAACAATGAGCAGTTCTTC.

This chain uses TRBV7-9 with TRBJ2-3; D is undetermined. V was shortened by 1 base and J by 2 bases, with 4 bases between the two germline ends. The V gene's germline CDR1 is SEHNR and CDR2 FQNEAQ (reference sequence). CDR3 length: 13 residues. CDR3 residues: CASSLGLTDTQYF. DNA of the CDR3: TGTGCCAGCAGCTTAGGTCTCACAGATACGCAGTATTTT. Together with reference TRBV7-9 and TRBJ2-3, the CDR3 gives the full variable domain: DTGVSQNPRHKITKRGQNVTFRCDPISEHNRLYWYRQTLGQGPEFLTYFQNEAQLEKSRLLSDRFSAERPKGSFSTLEIQRTEQGDSAMYLCASSLGLTDTQYFGPGTRLTVL.

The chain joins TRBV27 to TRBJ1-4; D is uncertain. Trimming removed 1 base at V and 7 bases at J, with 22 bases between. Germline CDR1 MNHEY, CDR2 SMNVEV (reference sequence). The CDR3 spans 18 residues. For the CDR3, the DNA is TGTGCCAGCAGTTTATATCCCCCCGACGACACGGTAGTTGAAAAACTGTTTTTT. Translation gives CASSLYPPDDTVVEKLFF. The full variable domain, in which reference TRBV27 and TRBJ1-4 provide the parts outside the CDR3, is EAQVTQNPRYLITVTGKKLTVTCSQNMNHEYMSWYRQDPGLGLRQIYYSMNVEVTDKGDVPEGYKVSRKEKRNFPLILESPSPNQTSLYFCASSLYPPDDTVVEKLFFGSGTQLSVL.

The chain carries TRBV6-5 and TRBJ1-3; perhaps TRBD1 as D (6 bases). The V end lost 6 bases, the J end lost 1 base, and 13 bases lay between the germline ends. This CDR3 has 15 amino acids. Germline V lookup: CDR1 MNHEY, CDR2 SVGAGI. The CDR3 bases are TGTGCCAGCAGCGGTTACAGGGCATCTGGAAACACCATATATTTT. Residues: CASSGYRASGNTIYF.

In DNA form, the CDR3 reads TGTGCCAGCTCACTCACCGGGACAGGGGGCGGTCAGCCCCAGCATTTT. It is translated as CASSLTGTGGGQPQHF. This chain connects TRBV18 to TRBJ1-5; 12 bases agree with TRBD1. This CDR3 comprises 16 residues. Germline assignment: CDR1 KGHSH and CDR2 LQKENI. The V segment lost 4 bases and the J segment 6 bases; nucleotides outside the gene matches: 7. The variable domain in full, completed from reference TRBV18 and TRBJ1-5, reads NAGVMQNPRHLVRRRGQEARLRCSPMKGHSHVYWYRQLPEEGLKFMVYLQKENIIDESGMPKERFSAEFPKEGPSILRIQQVVRGDSAAYFCASSLTGTGGGQPQHFGDGTRLSIL.

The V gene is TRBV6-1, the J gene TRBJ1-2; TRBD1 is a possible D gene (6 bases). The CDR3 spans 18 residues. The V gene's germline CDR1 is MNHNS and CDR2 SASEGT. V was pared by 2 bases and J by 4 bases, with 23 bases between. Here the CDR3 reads CASSESGIKFGQTYGYTF. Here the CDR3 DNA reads TGTGCCAGCAGTGAATCGGGGATCAAATTTGGACAGACCTATGGCTACACCTTC.

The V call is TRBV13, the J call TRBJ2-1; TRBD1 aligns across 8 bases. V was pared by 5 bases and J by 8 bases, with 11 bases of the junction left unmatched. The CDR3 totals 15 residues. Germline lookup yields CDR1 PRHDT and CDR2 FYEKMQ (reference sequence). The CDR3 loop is CASSDQGAIPHEQFF. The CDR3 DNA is TGTGCCAGCAGCGACCAGGGGGCGATTCCCCATGAGCAGTTCTTC.

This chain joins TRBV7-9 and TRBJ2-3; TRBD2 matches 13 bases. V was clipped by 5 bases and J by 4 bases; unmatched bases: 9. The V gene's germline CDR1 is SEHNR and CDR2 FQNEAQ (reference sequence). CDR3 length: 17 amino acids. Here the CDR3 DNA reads TGTGCCAGCAGCCCCGACTCCGGGACTAGCGGGGCAGATACGCAGTATTTT. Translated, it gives CASSPDSGTSGADTQYF.

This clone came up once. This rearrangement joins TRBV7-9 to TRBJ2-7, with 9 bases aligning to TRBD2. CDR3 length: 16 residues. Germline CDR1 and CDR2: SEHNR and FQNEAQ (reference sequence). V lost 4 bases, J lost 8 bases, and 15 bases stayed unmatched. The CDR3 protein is CASSSGLASRAEKQYF. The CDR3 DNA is TGTGCCAGCAGCTCCGGACTAGCGAGCCGAGCTGAGAAGCAGTACTTC.

As DNA, the CDR3 is TGTGCCAGCTCACCGACAGGGATTATGAACACTGAAGCTTTCTTT. This sequence encodes CASSPTGIMNTEAFF. This chain uses TRBV18 with TRBJ1-1, with 7 positions matching TRBD1. Germline CDR1 is KGHSH and CDR2 is LQKENI. J lost 0 bases, V lost 3 bases, and 4 bases had no gene match. This CDR3 has 15 residues.

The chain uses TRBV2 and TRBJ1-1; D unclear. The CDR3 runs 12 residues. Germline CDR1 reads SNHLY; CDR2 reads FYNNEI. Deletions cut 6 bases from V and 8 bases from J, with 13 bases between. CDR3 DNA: TGTGCCAGCAGGGTCACGGGCGGGGAAGCTTTCTTT. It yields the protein CASRVTGGEAFF.